This record looks at one TCR beta chain sequence and its context. The sample comes from a study of blood T cell repertoires in COVID-19. Clones were read by immunoSEQ multiplex PCR, and TCRdb kept only the in-frame ones, dropping some. The sample records approximately 250,000 clones, 70% to 90% being singletons. Adults between roughly 18 and 89 years of age took part from under 30 US areas. Clinical history reported by participants formed the basis on which cohorts were assigned. Germline lookup yields CDR1 DFQATT and CDR2 SNEGSKA (reference sequence). The CDR3 consists of 10 residues. The germline V and J ends were trimmed by 6 bases and 6 bases, with 6 bases remaining between them.

This sequence joins TRBV20-1 and TRBJ2-4, with D possibly TRBD2 on 5 matching bases. This receptor was obtained from a middle-aged woman with acute COVID-19. The sequenced sample was PBMCs or T cells enriched from blood (not recorded which). This CDR3 reads CSARGNIQYF. CDR3 sequence (DNA): TGCAGTGCCCGGGGAAACATTCAGTACTTC.